A single sample gave rise to the 20 T cell receptor beta chains below, sequenced in a study of CXCR3-negative and CXCR3-positive naive CD8 T cells. All TRB cDNA libraries came from 5' RACE performed with UMI labels. TCRdb reprocessed the 5' RACE reads and stores each CDR3 protein as one record, lacking DNA. Its listing shows over 70,000 distinct CDR3 sequences. Sequenced input: naive CXCR3- CD8+ T cells from blood. Documented subset: CD45RO-CCR7+CD27+CD95- naive CD8+ T cells lacking CXCR3 (TNR3-). These receptors originate from a human donor in good health. Some clones in this sample may be carry-over from other donors' samples.

The chain is built from TRBV19 and TRBJ2-1; TCRdb designates TRBD2, a call that cannot be tested without DNA. Germline lookup yields CDR1 LNHDA and CDR2 SQIVND (reference sequence). The length of the CDR3 is 17 residues. The CDR3 region is CASSIDRSLGSYNEQFF.

The rearrangement joins TRBV29-1 to TRBJ2-7; lacking DNA, the TRBD1 call made by TCRdb goes unchecked. The CDR3 runs 13 residues. Germline V gene lookup returns CDR1 SQVTM and CDR2 ANQGSEA. The CDR3 sequence: CSVGDPYNYEQYF.

The chain employs TRBV11-2 and TRBJ2-5; TCRdb's D gene call, TRBD2, goes unchecked for lack of DNA. The CDR3 sequence is 14 residues long. CDR1 and CDR2 from the germline V gene are SGHAT and FQNNGV. The CDR3 region is CASMERVAQETQYF. The variable domain in full, completed from reference TRBV11-2 and TRBJ2-5, reads EAGVAQSPRYKIIEKRQSVAFWCNPISGHATLYWYQQILGQGPKLLIQFQNNGVVDDSQLPKDRFSAERLKGVDSTLKIQPAKLEDSAVYLCASMERVAQETQYFGPGTRLLVL.

The chain recombines TRBV12-3 or TRBV12-4 with TRBJ2-1. The CDR3 has 15 amino acids. CDR3 region: CASTDFGSSYNEQFF.

V usage is TRBV5-1 and J usage is TRBJ2-1. The germline CDR1 and CDR2 sequences are SGHRS and YFSETQ. This CDR3 contains 16 residues. This CDR3 is CASRTVGSGPYNEQFF. Based on the CDR3 plus reference TRBV5-1 and TRBJ2-1, the full variable domain is KAGVTQTPRYLIKTRGQQVTLSCSPISGHRSVSWYQQTPGQGLQFLFEYFSETQRNKGNFPGRFSGRQFSNSRSEMNVSTLELGDSALYLCASRTVGSGPYNEQFFGPGTRLTVL.

The chain combines TRBV5-5 with TRBJ1-5; the TCRdb D gene call, TRBD1, has no DNA to confirm it. This CDR3 spans 15 amino acids. The germline CDR1 and CDR2 sequences are SGHKS and YYEKEE (reference sequence). CDR3 protein: CASSSGQYSNQPQHF.

CDR3 protein: CSARFESYEQYF. V and J are TRBV20-1 and TRBJ2-7. Germline CDR1 DFQATT, CDR2 SNEGSKA (reference sequence). The CDR3 loop spans 12 amino acids.

The chain uses TRBV13 and TRBJ2-5. The CDR3 length is 17 residues. CDR1 and CDR2 (germline): PRHDT, FYEKMQ (reference sequence). The chain's CDR3 is CASSPRRIGSQGETQYF. Full variable domain (outside the CDR3, taken from reference TRBV13 and TRBJ2-5): AAGVIQSPRHLIKEKRETATLKCYPIPRHDTVYWYQQGPGQDPQFLISFYEKMQSDKGSIPDRFSAQQFSDYHSELNMSSLELGDSALYFCASSPRRIGSQGETQYFGPGTRLLVL.

The chain employs TRBV4-1 and TRBJ2-2; the D call from TCRdb, TRBD1, cannot be confirmed without DNA. Germline CDR1 is MGHRA and CDR2 is YSYEKL. This CDR3 has 16 amino acids. CDR3 sequence: CASSQARGTVTGELFF.

The chain has TRBV6-6 and TRBJ1-2; no DNA is available, so the TRBD1 call from TCRdb remains unchecked. The germline gives CDR1 MNHNY, CDR2 SVGAGI (reference sequence). The CDR3 totals 15 residues. CDR3 sequence: CASRETQGLGYGYTF.

This chain joins TRBV7-9 and TRBJ2-7; TCRdb names TRBD1, which stays unverified in the absence of DNA. This CDR3 comprises 14 residues. CDR1 and CDR2 (germline): SEHNR, FQNEAQ (reference sequence). The CDR3 protein is CASSKTGSIYEQYF.

The chain combines TRBV27 with TRBJ1-1; TCRdb's D call of TRBD1 is untestable without DNA. The length of the CDR3 is 13 residues. The germline V gene has CDR1 MNHEY and CDR2 SMNVEV (reference sequence). Here the CDR3 reads CASSSQGNTEAFF.

The chain links TRBV9 to TRBJ2-1; with no DNA, the TCRdb D assignment of TRBD1 cannot be verified. CDR3 length equals 13 residues. Germline V gene sequence: CDR1 SGDLS, CDR2 YYNGEE. The CDR3 sequence is CASSVPGNNEQFF.

The genes are TRBV28 and TRBJ2-1. Looked up from germline, CDR1 is MDHEN and CDR2 is SYDVKM. The CDR3 totals 14 residues. CDR3 protein: CASSSAATSNEQFF.

The chain uses TRBV7-6 and TRBJ2-7; TCRdb proposes TRBD1, but this gene call is untestable without DNA. Germline V gene sequence: CDR1 SGHVS, CDR2 FNYEAQ. The CDR3 has 16 residues. This CDR3 is CASSPQIGDRIYEQYF.

The chain combines TRBV27 with TRBJ2-1. The CDR3 has 14 residues. The germline gives CDR1 MNHEY, CDR2 SMNVEV (reference sequence). Here the CDR3 reads CASAYLLSGNEQFF.

The V call is TRBV4-3, the J call TRBJ2-1; TCRdb outputs TRBD2, but without DNA this stays unchecked. This CDR3 has 15 residues. Germline V gene sequence: CDR1 LGHNA, CDR2 YSLEER. CDR3 protein: CASSHLTSGGNEQFF.

V gene TRBV28 combines with J gene TRBJ2-7; the D gene TCRdb calls, TRBD1, cannot be checked with no DNA. Germline V gene lookup returns CDR1 MDHEN and CDR2 SYDVKM. This CDR3 has 14 amino acids. CDR3 region: CASSYRGNTYEQYF.

This chain uses TRBV18 with TRBJ1-2; checking the TCRdb D call of TRBD1 is not possible without DNA. Germline CDR1 and CDR2: KGHSH and LQKENI. This CDR3 region has 17 residues. CDR3 loop: CASSPPDGQGGFGGYTF.

The chain uses TRBV20-1 and TRBJ2-7. Germline assignment: CDR1 DFQATT and CDR2 SNEGSKA (reference sequence). This CDR3 has 14 residues. The CDR3 reads CSARILAGAYEQYF.